This T cell receptor beta chain was profiled in a study of T-cell reconstitution after alpha-beta-depleted transplantation in children. Overall study results and limits: Several hundred expanded graft clones reportedly were the source of alpha-beta T cells about two months after transplant. Newly produced T cells mostly provided counts and TCRbeta diversity after one year, as hyperexpanded clones declined.

Unique molecular identifiers were incorporated during preparation of the TCRbeta library. One entry per CDR3 protein results from TCRdb running MiXCR on the PCR reads. The profile shows a few hundred thousand distinct CDR3 sequences, 43% of them singletons. Worth noting for this clonotype: Its target is unknown.

V dropped 8 bases and J dropped 3 bases, with 18 bases sitting between them. This CDR3 region has 14 residues. Germline V gene data show CDR1 as DFQATT and CDR2 as SNEGSKA (reference sequence). This TCR was recovered from a girl aged 2-15 years with aplastic anemia, due to receive a stem cell transplant. Sequencing was performed on PBMCs, taken before TCRalphabeta/CD19-depleted stem cell transplant. V usage is TRBV20-1 and J usage is TRBJ2-3; either TRBD1 or TRBD2 may supply D (7 bases each). CDR3 loop: CSPGGSGVTDTQYF. CDR3 nucleotide sequence: TGCAGTCCAGGGGGGAGCGGGGTAACAGATACGCAGTATTTT.